Shown below are 31 T cell receptor beta chains from a single sample sequenced in a study of blood T cell dynamics during melanoma immunotherapy. This table comes from immunoSEQ multiplex PCR, and its TCRdb copy is limited to in-frame clones, with some not included. The sample carries 9,500 to 10,000 clones, around 85% recorded once. Time point given: pre-treatment baseline. This material consisted of blood, taken from a patient treated with checkpoint blockade. These receptors came from a human donor with melanoma.

This chain links TRBV5-1 with TRBJ2-1, with 10 nucleotides matching TRBD2. This CDR3 comprises 14 residues. With 6 bases clipped from V and 5 bases from J, the junction kept 5 bases outside the gene matches. The germline CDR1 and CDR2 sequences are SGHRS and YFSETQ. The CDR3 is CASMPGTSDNEQFF. The CDR3 bases are TGCGCCAGCATGCCCGGGACTAGCGACAATGAGCAGTTCTTC.

The chain employs TRBV18 and TRBJ2-7; 10 bases line up with TRBD1. The length of the CDR3 is 15 residues. In germline, CDR1 is KGHSH, CDR2 LQKENI. V lost 0 bases, J lost 3 bases, and 2 bases stayed unmatched. The CDR3 DNA is TGTGCCAGCTCACCACCTAGGGACAGGGGCTACGAGCAGTACTTC. Its protein product is CASSPPRDRGYEQYF.

The chain carries TRBV21-1 and TRBJ2-3; TRBD1, as called in the table, went unchecked against the DNA. TRBV21-1 is reported as a pseudogene. The CDR3 has 14 amino acids. For the CDR3, the DNA is TGTGCCAGCAGCAACCGGGACAACACAGATACGCAGTATTTT. Amino acid sequence: CASSNRDNTDTQYF.

The chain uses TRBV30 and TRBJ2-7; maybe TRBD1 (6 bases). The V gene's germline CDR1 is GTSNPN and CDR2 SVGIG (reference sequence). Trimming shortened V by 5 bases and J by 4 bases, and 9 bases separated the two germline ends. The CDR3 extends over 11 amino acids. The DNA of the CDR3 is TGTGCCTGGGCCAGGGGTTACGAGCAGTACTTC. Protein sequence: CAWARGYEQYF.

The gene calls are TRBV5-6 and TRBJ2-1; D is unresolved. Trimming took off 2 bases at V and 10 bases at J, with 10 bases between the two ends. Germline V gene lookup returns CDR1 SGHDT and CDR2 YYEEEE. The CDR3 consists of 12 residues. In DNA, the CDR3 is TGTGCCAGCAGCTTAGTTAACCCAGAGCAGTTCTTC. It yields the protein CASSLVNPEQFF.

CDR3 bases: TGTGCCAGCACCGGGGGGGTCGCCACAGATACGCAGTATTTT. Translation gives CASTGGVATDTQYF. J is TRBJ2-3 and V is TRBV7-8; TRBD2 aligns across 8 bases. This CDR3 is built from 14 residues. Germline V gene lookup returns CDR1 SGHVS and CDR2 FQNEAQ. The junction had 5 bases not matched to a gene; V was cut back by 7 bases and J by 2 bases.

CDR3 in amino acids: CASSMTGMWTAFF. For the CDR3, the DNA is TGTGCCAGCAGTATGACAGGGATGTGGACAGCTTTCTTT. The chain uses TRBV5-4 and TRBJ1-1, with TRBD1 identical over 7 bases. The CDR3 length is 13 residues. With V trimmed by 5 bases and J by 10 bases, 11 bases remained unmatched. Per the germline V gene, CDR1 is SGHNT and CDR2 is YYREEE (reference sequence). The variable domain in full, with the rest retrieved from reference TRBV5-4 and TRBJ1-1, is ETGVTQSPTHLIKTRGQQVTLRCSSQSGHNTVSWYQQALGQGPQFIFQYYREEENGRGNFPPRFSGLQFPNYSSELNVNALELDDSALYLCASSMTGMWTAFFGQGTRLTVV.

As DNA, the CDR3 is TGCGCCAGCAGCACTCTCGGGACATCTGGCACCGGGGAGCTGTTTTTT. This gives the protein CASSTLGTSGTGELFF. V usage is TRBV5-1 and J usage is TRBJ2-2; D may be TRBD1 (6 bases). V was pared by 4 bases and J by 4 bases, with 17 bases between. CDR3 size: 16 residues. The germline V gene encodes CDR1 SGHRS and CDR2 YFSETQ.

This chain joins TRBV5-1 and TRBJ2-1; 8 bases fit TRBD2. V trimming: 4 bases; J trimming: 0 bases; junction bases outside the gene matches: 6. The CDR3 has 16 amino acids. In germline, CDR1 is SGHRS, CDR2 YFSETQ. CDR3 amino acids: CASSPVAGSSYNEQFF. CDR3 nucleotides: TGCGCCAGCAGCCCAGTAGCGGGGAGCTCCTACAATGAGCAGTTCTTC. The full variable domain, its missing parts supplied by reference TRBV5-1 and TRBJ2-1, is KAGVTQTPRYLIKTRGQQVTLSCSPISGHRSVSWYQQTPGQGLQFLFEYFSETQRNKGNFPGRFSGRQFSNSRSEMNVSTLELGDSALYLCASSPVAGSSYNEQFFGPGTRLTVL.

The rearrangement joins TRBV6-1 to TRBJ1-2; 7 nucleotides match TRBD1. Looked up from germline, CDR1 is MNHNS and CDR2 is SASEGT. V gave up 6 bases and J gave up 4 bases; unmatched junction bases: 8. This CDR3 has 14 amino acids. CDR3 DNA: TGTGCCAGCAGAATAGACAGGGTGATCTATGGCTACACCTTC. This translates into CASRIDRVIYGYTF.

This clone was recorded once. V gene TRBV28 combines with J gene TRBJ2-1; D is unresolved. Trimming cost V 2 bases and J 5 bases, with 7 bases left between them. The CDR3 totals 13 residues. Per germline, CDR1 MDHEN and CDR2 SYDVKM. The CDR3 loop is CASSLIKNNEQFF. The CDR3 DNA follows: TGTGCCAGCAGTTTAATTAAAAACAATGAGCAGTTCTTC.

In the case of this clone: Within the sample, other DNA sequences also encode this same CDR3. J is TRBJ1-1 and V is TRBV27, with D uncertain. This CDR3 region has 15 residues. Per germline, CDR1 MNHEY and CDR2 SMNVEV (reference sequence). The V and J ends lost 5 bases and 1 base respectively, with 14 bases between them. DNA of the CDR3: TGTGCCAGCAGTCGCCCTCCAGGTTCGAACACTGAAGCTTTCTTT. Its protein product is CASSRPPGSNTEAFF.

The chain uses TRBV5-4 and TRBJ1-1; D unclear. V lost 2 bases and J lost 5, with 10 bases in between. The length of the CDR3 is 13 residues. Per the germline V gene, CDR1 is SGHNT and CDR2 is YYREEE (reference sequence). The CDR3 DNA follows: TGTGCCAGCAGCTTTGATGTACGGACTGAAGCTTTCTTT. Translating gives CASSFDVRTEAFF.

The chain recombines TRBV11-1 with TRBJ2-5; D is perhaps TRBD1 or TRBD2 (5 bases each). The CDR3 is 13 residues long. Trimming took 6 bases from V and 1 from J, leaving 9 bases between them. The germline V gene encodes CDR1 SGHAT and CDR2 FQDESV (reference sequence). This chain's CDR3 is CASRRGGQETQYF. CDR3 DNA sequence: TGTGCCAGCAGGAGGGGCGGCCAAGAGACCCAGTACTTC. Supplemented by reference TRBV11-1 and TRBJ2-5, the full variable domain reads EAEVAQSPRYKITEKSQAVAFWCDPISGHATLYWYRQILGQGPELLVQFQDESVVDDSQLPKDRFSAERLKGVDSTLKIQPAELGDSAMYLCASRRGGQETQYFGPGTRLLVL.

J is TRBJ2-7 and V is TRBV27; TRBD2 might be the D (5 bases). Deletions cut 7 bases from V and 1 base from J, with 11 bases between. CDR1 and CDR2 (germline): MNHEY, SMNVEV (reference sequence). The CDR3 spans 13 residues. CDR3 region: CASKFRGSYEQYF. The CDR3 coding sequence is TGTGCCAGCAAATTCCGGGGTTCCTACGAGCAGTACTTC.

The DNA of the CDR3 is TGCGCCAGCAGCTTTCCGCCGGCTTACGAGCAGTACTTC. This sequence encodes CASSFPPAYEQYF. The J gene is TRBJ2-7, the V gene TRBV5-1; no reliable D call. There are 13 residues in the CDR3. V was clipped by 2 bases and J by 4 bases, with 10 bases between them. Per germline, CDR1 SGHRS and CDR2 YFSETQ.

This sequence joins TRBV6-5 and TRBJ2-3; D not resolved. The V gene's germline CDR1 is MNHEY and CDR2 SVGAGI. V was trimmed by 0 bases and J by 7 bases, leaving 5 bases between them. CDR3 size: 12 residues. CDR3 protein: CASSYSGYTQYF. The CDR3 DNA sequence: TGTGCCAGCAGTTACTCTGGGTATACGCAGTATTTT.

This clone was counted a single time. V gene TRBV6-5 combines with J gene TRBJ1-6; 7 bases line up with TRBD1. V trimming: 6 bases; J trimming: 3 bases; junction bases outside the gene matches: 5. The germline V gene has CDR1 MNHEY and CDR2 SVGAGI. CDR3 length equals 15 residues. CDR3: CASSLTGFYNSPLHF. CDR3 in DNA: TGTGCCAGCAGCCTGACAGGGTTCTATAATTCACCCCTCCACTTT.

The genes are TRBV5-1 and TRBJ2-1; D uncertain. This CDR3 region has 15 residues. V was trimmed by 0 bases and J by 8 bases, leaving 15 bases between them. Germline V gives CDR1 SGHRS, CDR2 YFSETQ. The CDR3 sequence is CASSLGPPDIDEQFF. Written as DNA, the CDR3 is TGCGCCAGCAGCTTGGGGCCCCCTGATATCGATGAGCAGTTCTTC.

The CDR3 spells CATSDSTDTQYF. Here the CDR3 DNA reads TGTGCCACCTCGGATAGCACAGATACGCAGTATTTT. The chain links TRBV6-6 to TRBJ2-3, with D unclear. V was clipped by 10 bases and J by 0 bases, with 8 bases between them. CDR1 is MNHNY and CDR2 is SVGAGI in the germline V gene (reference sequence). CDR3 length: 12 residues.

The V call is TRBV10-3, the J call TRBJ2-5, with TRBD1 matching over 8 bases. The trim removed 8 bases at V and 5 bases at J, leaving 4 bases unmatched. The germline CDR1 and CDR2 sequences are ENHRY and SYGVKD. CDR3 size: 12 residues. CDR3 sequence (DNA): TGTGCCATCGGCAGGGGGCTGGAGACCCAGTACTTC. The encoded protein is CAIGRGLETQYF.

The chain joins TRBV28 to TRBJ1-3; D gene uncertain. Looked up from germline, CDR1 is MDHEN and CDR2 is SYDVKM. The CDR3 runs to 12 residues. V was trimmed by 9 bases and J by 3 bases, leaving 9 bases between them. CDR3 DNA sequence: TGTGCCAGGGAACTAGGTGGAAACACCATATATTTT. It codes for CARELGGNTIYF.

The chain combines TRBV27 with TRBJ2-6; D is uncertain. The germline gives CDR1 MNHEY, CDR2 SMNVEV (reference sequence). The CDR3 extends over 23 amino acids. V lost 5 bases, J lost 5 bases, and 37 bases lay in between. The CDR3: CASSLENPGYKVGLQSRANVLTF. The DNA for the CDR3 is TGTGCCAGCAGTCTTGAAAATCCTGGCTACAAAGTCGGGCTACAAAGTCGGGCCAACGTCCTGACTTTC. Full variable domain (outside the CDR3, taken from reference TRBV27 and TRBJ2-6): EAQVTQNPRYLITVTGKKLTVTCSQNMNHEYMSWYRQDPGLGLRQIYYSMNVEVTDKGDVPEGYKVSRKEKRNFPLILESPSPNQTSLYFCASSLENPGYKVGLQSRANVLTFGAGSRLTVL.

The rearrangement uses TRBV15 and TRBJ2-1, with D perhaps matching TRBD1 (5 bases). V dropped 0 bases and J dropped 2 bases, with 8 bases sitting between them. Germline-derived CDR1 and CDR2 are LNHNV and YYDKDF (reference sequence). This CDR3 is 15 amino acids long. CDR3 in DNA: TGTGCCACCAGCAGAGAGAGGACAACCTACAATGAGCAGTTCTTC. Its translation is CATSRERTTYNEQFF.

The chain uses TRBV5-4 and TRBJ2-2, with TRBD1 matching 11 bases. V was pared by 5 bases and J by 2 bases, with 5 bases of the junction left unmatched. Germline V CDR1 and CDR2: SGHNT, YYREEE (reference sequence). The CDR3 has 16 residues. The CDR3 protein is CASSKDRGLNTGELFF. In DNA, the CDR3 is TGTGCCAGCAGTAAGGACAGGGGGCTCAACACCGGGGAGCTGTTTTTT.

The V gene is TRBV2, the J gene TRBJ2-7; D is tentatively TRBD1 or TRBD2 (6 bases each). The CDR3 has 13 amino acids. Germline CDR1 and CDR2: SNHLY and FYNNEI. The V end was cut by 6 bases, the J end by 3 bases, with 12 bases between. The CDR3 spells CASSRGLDYEQYF. As DNA, the CDR3 is TGTGCCAGCAGCAGGGGACTCGACTACGAGCAGTACTTC.

The genes are TRBV7-2 and TRBJ1-1; unclear D gene. V was cut by 1 base and J by 3 bases, with 6 bases left in between. The CDR3 covers 13 residues. In germline, CDR1 is SGHTA, CDR2 FQGNSA. DNA of the CDR3: TGTGCCAGCAGCTTAGGGACCTACACTGAAGCTTTCTTT. Its translation: CASSLGTYTEAFF.

CDR3 amino acids: CASSSGETKRAQYF. In DNA form, the CDR3 reads TGCGCCAGCAGTTCGGGAGAGACCAAGAGGGCCCAGTACTTC. The chain has TRBV5-1 and TRBJ2-5, with D possibly matching TRBD2 (6 bases). This CDR3 region has 14 residues. The V gene's germline CDR1 is SGHRS and CDR2 YFSETQ. V shed 5 bases and J shed 9 bases, with 20 bases lying between them. The full variable domain, rest sourced from reference TRBV5-1 and TRBJ2-5, is KAGVTQTPRYLIKTRGQQVTLSCSPISGHRSVSWYQQTPGQGLQFLFEYFSETQRNKGNFPGRFSGRQFSNSRSEMNVSTLELGDSALYLCASSSGETKRAQYFGPGTRLLVL.

Of note for this clone: Mismatch with germline at one junction end may stem from a read error. Other DNA sequences in this specimen translate into the identical CDR3. CDR3 bases: TGTGCCAGCCGTTTAGCGGGGGTCGCCTACGAGCAGTACTTC. It encodes CASRLAGVAYEQYF. The chain has TRBV27 and TRBJ2-7; 9 bases are shared with TRBD2. CDR3 length: 14 residues. Germline V gene lookup returns CDR1 MNHEY and CDR2 SMNVEV (reference sequence).

The V gene is TRBV2, the J gene TRBJ2-3; D uncertain. Trimming left V 3 bases short and J 5 bases short, with 3 bases between. CDR1 and CDR2 (germline): SNHLY, FYNNEI. CDR3 length: 11 residues. The CDR3 region has the DNA TGTGCCAGCAGTGATCTAGATACGCAGTATTTT. Translating gives CASSDLDTQYF.

The chain uses TRBV6-1 and TRBJ2-7, with D possibly TRBD1 on 6 matching bases. The CDR3 has 14 amino acids. V lost 11 bases and J lost 3, with 20 bases in between. The germline CDR1 and CDR2 sequences are MNHNS and SASEGT. This chain's CDR3 is CASTPGTSLYEQYF. As DNA, the CDR3 is TGTGCCTCCACACCCGGGACAAGCCTCTACGAGCAGTACTTC.